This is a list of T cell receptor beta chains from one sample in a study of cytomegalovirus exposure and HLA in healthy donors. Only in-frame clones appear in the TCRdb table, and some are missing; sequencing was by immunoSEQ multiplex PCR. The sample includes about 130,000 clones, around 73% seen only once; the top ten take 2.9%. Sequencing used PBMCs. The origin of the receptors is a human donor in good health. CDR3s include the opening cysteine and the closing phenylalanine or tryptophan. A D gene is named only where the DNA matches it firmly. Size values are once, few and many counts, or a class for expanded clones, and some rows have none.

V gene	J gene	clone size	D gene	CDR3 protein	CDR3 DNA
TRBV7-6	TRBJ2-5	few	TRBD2	CASSPGLAGNQETQYF	TGTGCCAGCAGCCCCGGGCTAGCGGGGAACCAAGAGACCCAGTACTTC
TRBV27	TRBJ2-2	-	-	CASSLIQGGAGELFF	TGTGCCAGCAGTTTAATTCAAGGAGGGGCCGGGGAGCTGTTTTTT
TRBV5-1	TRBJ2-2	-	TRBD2	CASSLGPAGAPGLSELFF	TGCGCCAGCAGCTTGGGTCCAGCGGGAGCCCCCGGGCTGTCGGAGCTGTTTTTT
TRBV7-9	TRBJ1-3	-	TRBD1	CASSPDRAADTIYF	TGTGCCAGCAGCCCGGACAGGGCGGCGGACACCATATATTTT
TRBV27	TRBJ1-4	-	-	CASSSRFGTAGGLYEKLFF	TGTGCCAGCAGCTCCCGGTTTGGGACCGCGGGGGGGTTGTATGAAAAACTGTTTTTT
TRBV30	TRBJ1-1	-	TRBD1	CAWAGGTEAFF	TGTGCCTGGGCAGGGGGCACTGAAGCTTTCTTT
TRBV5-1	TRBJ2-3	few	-	CASSQGLSTDTQYF	TGCGCCAGCAGCCAGGGGCTTAGCACAGATACGCAGTATTTT
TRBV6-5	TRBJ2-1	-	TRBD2	CASAKLAGVNEQFF	TGTGCCAGCGCGAAACTAGCGGGAGTCAATGAGCAGTTCTTC
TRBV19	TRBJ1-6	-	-	CASSIDGGHDSPLHF	TGTGCCAGTAGTATTGACGGGGGGCATGATTCACCCCTCCACTTT
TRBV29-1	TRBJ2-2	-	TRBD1	CSVGGQGFTGELFF	TGCAGCGTTGGGGGACAGGGGTTCACCGGGGAGCTGTTTTTT
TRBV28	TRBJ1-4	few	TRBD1	CASSLGQGGNEKLFF	TGTGCCAGCAGTCTCGGACAGGGGGGTAATGAAAAACTGTTTTTT
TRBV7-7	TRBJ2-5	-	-	CASSIGQLPRETQYF	TGTGCCAGCAGCATAGGACAGCTACCCCGAGAGACCCAGTACTTC
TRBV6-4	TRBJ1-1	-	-	CASSESDLGVTEAFF	TGTGCCAGCAGTGAGTCTGACCTCGGAGTTACTGAAGCTTTCTTT
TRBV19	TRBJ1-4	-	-	CASRGQTEKLFF	TGTGCCAGTAGGGGCCAGACGGAAAAACTGTTTTTT